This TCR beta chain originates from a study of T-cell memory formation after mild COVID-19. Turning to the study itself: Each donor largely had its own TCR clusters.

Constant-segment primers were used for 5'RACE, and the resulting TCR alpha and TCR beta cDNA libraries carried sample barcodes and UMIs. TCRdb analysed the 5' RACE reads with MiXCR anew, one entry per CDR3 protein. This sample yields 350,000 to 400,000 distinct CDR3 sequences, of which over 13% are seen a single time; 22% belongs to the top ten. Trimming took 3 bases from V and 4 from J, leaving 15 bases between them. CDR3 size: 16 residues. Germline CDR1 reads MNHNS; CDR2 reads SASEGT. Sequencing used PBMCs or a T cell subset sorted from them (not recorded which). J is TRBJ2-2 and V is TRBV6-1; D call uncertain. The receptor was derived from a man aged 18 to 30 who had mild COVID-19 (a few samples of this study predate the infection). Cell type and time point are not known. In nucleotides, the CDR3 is TGTGCCAGCAGTGAGAAATATCCCGCCCCCACCGGGGAGCTGTTTTTT. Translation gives CASSEKYPAPTGELFF.